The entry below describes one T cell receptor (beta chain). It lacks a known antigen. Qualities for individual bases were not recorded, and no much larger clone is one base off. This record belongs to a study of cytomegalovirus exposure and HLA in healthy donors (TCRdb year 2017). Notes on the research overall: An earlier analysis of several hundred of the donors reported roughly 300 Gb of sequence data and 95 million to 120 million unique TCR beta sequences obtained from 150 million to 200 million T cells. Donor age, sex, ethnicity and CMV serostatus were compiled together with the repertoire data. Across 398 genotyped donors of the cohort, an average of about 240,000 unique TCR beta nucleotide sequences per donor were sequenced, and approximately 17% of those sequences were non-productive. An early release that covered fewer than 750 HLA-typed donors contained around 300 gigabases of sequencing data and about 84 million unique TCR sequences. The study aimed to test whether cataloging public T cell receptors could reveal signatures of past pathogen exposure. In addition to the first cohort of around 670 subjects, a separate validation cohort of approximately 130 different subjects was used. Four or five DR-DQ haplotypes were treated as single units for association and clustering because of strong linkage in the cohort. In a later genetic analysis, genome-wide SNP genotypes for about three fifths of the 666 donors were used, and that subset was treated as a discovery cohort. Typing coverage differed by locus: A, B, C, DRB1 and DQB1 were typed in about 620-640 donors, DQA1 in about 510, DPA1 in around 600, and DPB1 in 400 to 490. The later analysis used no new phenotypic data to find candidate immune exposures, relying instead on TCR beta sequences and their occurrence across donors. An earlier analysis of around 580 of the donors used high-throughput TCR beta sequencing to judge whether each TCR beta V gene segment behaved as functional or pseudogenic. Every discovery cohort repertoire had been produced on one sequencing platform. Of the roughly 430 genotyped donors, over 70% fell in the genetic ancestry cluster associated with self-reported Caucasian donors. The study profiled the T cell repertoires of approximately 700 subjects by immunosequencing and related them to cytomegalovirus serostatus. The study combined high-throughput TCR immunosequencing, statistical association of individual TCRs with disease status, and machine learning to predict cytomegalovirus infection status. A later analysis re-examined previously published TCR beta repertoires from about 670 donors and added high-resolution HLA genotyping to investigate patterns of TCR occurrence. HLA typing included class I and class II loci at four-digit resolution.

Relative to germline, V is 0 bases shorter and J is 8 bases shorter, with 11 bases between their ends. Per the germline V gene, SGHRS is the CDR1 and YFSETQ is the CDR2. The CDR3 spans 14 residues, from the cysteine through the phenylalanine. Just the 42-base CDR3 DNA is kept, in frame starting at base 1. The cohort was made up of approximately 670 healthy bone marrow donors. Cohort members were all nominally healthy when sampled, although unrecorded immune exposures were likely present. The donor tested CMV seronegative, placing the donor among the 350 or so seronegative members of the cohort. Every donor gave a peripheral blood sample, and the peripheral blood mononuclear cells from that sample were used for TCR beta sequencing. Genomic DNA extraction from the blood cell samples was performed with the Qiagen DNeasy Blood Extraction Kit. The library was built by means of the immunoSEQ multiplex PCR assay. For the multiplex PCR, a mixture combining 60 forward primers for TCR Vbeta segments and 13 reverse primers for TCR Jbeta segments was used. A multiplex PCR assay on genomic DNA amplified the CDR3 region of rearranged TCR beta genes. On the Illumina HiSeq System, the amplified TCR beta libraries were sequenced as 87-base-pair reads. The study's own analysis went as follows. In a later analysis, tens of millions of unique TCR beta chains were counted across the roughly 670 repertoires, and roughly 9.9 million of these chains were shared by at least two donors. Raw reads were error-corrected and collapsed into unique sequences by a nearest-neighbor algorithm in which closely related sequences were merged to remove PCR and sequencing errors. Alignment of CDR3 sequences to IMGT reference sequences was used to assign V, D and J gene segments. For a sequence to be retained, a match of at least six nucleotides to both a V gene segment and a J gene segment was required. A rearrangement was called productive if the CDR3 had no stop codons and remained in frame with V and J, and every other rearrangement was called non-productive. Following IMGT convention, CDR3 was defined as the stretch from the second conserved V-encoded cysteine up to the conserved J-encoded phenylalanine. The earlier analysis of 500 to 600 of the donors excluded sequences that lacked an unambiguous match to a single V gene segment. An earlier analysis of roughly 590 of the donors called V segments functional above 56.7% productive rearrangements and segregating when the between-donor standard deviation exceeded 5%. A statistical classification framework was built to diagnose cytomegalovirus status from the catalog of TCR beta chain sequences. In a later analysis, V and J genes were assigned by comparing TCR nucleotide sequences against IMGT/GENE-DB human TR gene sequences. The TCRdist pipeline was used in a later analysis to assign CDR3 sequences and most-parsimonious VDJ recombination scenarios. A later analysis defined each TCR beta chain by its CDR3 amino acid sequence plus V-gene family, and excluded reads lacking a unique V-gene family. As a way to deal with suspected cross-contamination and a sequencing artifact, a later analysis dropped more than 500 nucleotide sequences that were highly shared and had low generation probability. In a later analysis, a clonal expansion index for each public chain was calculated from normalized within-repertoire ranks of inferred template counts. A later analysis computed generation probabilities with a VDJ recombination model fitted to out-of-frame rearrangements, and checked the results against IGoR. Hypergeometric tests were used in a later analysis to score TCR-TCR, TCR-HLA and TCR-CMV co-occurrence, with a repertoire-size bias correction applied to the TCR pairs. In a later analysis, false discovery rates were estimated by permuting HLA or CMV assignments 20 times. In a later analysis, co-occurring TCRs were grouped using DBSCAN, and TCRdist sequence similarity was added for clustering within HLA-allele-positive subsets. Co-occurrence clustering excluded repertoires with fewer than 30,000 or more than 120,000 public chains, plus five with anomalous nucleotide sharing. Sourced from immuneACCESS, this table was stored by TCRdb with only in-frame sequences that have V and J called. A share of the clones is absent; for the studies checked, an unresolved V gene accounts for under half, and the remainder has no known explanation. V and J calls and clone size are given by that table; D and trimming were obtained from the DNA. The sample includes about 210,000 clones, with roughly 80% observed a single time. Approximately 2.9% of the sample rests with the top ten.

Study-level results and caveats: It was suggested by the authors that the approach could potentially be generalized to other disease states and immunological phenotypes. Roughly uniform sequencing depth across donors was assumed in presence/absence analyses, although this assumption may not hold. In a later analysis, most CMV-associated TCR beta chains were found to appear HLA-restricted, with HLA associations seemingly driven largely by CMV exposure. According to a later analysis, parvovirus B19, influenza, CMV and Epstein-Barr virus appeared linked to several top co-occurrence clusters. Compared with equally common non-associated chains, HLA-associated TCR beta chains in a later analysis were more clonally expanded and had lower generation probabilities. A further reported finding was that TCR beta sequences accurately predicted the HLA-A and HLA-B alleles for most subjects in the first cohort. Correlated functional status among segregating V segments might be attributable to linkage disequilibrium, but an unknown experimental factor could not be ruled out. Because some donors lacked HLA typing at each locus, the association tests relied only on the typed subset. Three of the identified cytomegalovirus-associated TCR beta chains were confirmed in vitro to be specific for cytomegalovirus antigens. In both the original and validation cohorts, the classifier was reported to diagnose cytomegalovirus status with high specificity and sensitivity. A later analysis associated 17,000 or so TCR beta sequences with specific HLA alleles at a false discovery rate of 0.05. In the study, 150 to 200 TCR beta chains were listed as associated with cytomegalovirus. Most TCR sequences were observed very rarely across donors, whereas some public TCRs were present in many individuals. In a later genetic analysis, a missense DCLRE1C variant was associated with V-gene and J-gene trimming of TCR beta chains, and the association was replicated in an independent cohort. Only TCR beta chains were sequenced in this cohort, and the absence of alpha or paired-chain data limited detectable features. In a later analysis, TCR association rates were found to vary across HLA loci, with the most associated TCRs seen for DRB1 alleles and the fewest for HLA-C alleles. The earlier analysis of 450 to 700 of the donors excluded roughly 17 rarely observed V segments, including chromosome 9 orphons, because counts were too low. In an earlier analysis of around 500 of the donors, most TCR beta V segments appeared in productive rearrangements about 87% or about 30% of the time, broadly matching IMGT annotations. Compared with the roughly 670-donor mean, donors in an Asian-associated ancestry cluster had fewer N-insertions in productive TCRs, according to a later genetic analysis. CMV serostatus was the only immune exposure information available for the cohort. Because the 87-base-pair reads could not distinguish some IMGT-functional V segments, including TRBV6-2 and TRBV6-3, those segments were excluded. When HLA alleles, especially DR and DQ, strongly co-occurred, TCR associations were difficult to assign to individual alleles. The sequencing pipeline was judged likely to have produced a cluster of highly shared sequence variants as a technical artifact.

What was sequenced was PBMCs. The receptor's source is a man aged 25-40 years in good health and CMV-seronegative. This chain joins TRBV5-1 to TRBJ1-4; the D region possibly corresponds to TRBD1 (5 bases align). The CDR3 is CASSLEGLGEKLFF. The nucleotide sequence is TGCGCCAGCAGCTTGGAGGGGTTAGGGGAAAAACTGTTTTTT.